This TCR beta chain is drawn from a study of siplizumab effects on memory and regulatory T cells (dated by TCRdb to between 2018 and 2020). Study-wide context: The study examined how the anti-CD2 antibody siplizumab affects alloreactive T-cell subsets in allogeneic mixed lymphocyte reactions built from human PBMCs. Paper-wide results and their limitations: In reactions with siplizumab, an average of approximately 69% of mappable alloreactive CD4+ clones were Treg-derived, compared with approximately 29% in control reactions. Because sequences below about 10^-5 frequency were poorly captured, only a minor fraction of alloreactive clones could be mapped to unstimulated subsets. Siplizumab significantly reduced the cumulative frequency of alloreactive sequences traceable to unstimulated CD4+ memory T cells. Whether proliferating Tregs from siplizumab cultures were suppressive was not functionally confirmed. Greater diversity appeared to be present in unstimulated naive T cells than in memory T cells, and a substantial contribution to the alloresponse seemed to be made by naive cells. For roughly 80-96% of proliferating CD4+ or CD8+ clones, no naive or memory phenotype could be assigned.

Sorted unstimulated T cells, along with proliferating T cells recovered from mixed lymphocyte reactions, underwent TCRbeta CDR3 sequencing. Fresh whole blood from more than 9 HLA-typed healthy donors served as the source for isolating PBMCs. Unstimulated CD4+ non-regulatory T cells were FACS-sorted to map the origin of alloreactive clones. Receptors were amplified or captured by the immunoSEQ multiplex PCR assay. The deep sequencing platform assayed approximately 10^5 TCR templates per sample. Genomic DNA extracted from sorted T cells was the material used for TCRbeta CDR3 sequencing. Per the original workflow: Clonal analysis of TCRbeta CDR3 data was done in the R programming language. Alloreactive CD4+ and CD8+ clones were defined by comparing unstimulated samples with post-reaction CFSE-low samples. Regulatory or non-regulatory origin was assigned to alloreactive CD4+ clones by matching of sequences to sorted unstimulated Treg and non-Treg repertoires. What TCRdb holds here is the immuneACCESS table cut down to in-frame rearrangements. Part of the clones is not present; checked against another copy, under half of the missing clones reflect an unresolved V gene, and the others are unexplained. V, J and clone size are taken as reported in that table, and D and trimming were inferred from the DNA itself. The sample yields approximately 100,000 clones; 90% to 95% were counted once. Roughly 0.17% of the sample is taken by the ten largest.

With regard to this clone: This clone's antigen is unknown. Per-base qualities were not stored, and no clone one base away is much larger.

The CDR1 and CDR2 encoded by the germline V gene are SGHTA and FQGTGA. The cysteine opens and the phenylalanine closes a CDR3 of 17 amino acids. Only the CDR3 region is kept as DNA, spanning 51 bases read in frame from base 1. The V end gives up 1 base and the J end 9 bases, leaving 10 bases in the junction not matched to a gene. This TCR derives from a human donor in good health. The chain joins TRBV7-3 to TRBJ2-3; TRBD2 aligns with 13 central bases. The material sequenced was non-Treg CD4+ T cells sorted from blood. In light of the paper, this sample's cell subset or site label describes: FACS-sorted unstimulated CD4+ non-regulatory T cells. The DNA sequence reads TGTGCCAGCAGCTTAATGGGACTAGCGGGGACCCGAGGGACGCAGTATTTT. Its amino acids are CASSLMGLAGTRGTQYF.